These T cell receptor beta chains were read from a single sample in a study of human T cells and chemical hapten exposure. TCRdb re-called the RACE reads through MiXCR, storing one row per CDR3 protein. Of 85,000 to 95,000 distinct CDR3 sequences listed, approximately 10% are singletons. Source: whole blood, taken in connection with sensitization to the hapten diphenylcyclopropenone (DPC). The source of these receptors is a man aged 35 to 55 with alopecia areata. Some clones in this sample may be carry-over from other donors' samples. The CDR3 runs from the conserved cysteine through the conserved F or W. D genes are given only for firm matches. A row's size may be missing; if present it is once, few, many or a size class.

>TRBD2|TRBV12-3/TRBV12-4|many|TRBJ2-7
TGTGCCAGCAGCCCCCAAGCGGGAGTATCCGAGCAGTACTTC
CASSPQAGVSEQYF
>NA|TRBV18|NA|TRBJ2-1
TGTGCCAGCTCACCACAGGGACCCAACAATGAGCAGTTCTTC
CASSPQGPNNEQFF
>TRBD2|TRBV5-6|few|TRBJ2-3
TGTGCCAGCAGTCAGATCGGGACTAGCGGGAGGTATACGCAGTATTTT
CASSQIGTSGRYTQYF
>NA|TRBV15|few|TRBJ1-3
TGTGCCACCAGCAGAGATGCCGGAAACACCATATATTTT
CATSRDAGNTIYF
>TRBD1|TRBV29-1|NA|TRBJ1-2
TGCAGCGCTGCGGACAGGGAGGACTATGGCTACACCTTC
CSAADREDYGYTF
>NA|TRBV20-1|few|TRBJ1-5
TGCAGTGCTATCAGCCGAGCCTATAGCAATCAGCCCCAGCATTTT
CSAISRAYSNQPQHF
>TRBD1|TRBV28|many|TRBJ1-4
TGTGCCAGCAGTTCGACAGGGGGTGAAAAACTGTTTTTT
CASSSTGGEKLFF
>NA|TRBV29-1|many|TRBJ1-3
TGCAGCGTTGAGATTGGGACGATTGGAAACACCATATATTTT
CSVEIGTIGNTIYF
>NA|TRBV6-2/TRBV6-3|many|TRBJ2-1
TGTGCCAGCAGTCCCTTCTCGATCCGGGATGAGCAGTTCTTC
CASSPFSIRDEQFF
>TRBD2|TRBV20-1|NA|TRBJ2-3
TGCAGTGCGAATAGCGGGAGCGGGGTAGATACGCAGTATTTT
CSANSGSGVDTQYF
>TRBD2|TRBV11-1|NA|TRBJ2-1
TGTGCCAGCAGCCAAGCCCAACTAGCGGACGATGGGCAGTTCTTC
CASSQAQLADDGQFF
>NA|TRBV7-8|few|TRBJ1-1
TGTGCCAGCAGCGCAGCCTCGCAGGAAGCTTTCTTT
CASSAASQEAFF
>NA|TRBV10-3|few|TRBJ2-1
TGTGCCATCAGTGACTCCCGGGGCTTACGAGAGCAGTTCTTC
CAISDSRGLREQFF
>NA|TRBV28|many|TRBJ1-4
TGTGCCAGCAGATGGGGCCGGGCTAATGAAAAACTGTTTTTT
CASRWGRANEKLFF
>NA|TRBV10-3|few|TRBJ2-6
TGTGCCATCAGTGACGGGGACTCTGGGGCCAACGTCCTGACTTTC
CAISDGDSGANVLTF
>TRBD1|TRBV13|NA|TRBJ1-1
TGTGCCAGCAGCTGGACAGGTCCGGGTGAAGCTTTCTTT
CASSWTGPGEAFF
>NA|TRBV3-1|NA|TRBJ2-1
TGTGCCAGCAGCCAAGTCTGGACTGGGTACAATGAGCAGTTCTTC
CASSQVWTGYNEQFF
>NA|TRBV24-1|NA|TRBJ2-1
TGTGCCACCAGTGATCCGCGCCAGGACTACAATGAGCAGTTCTTC
CATSDPRQDYNEQFF
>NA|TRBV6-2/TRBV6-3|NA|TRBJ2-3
TGTGCCAGCAGTTACTCGCCCAGCGGAATCACAGATACGCAGTATTTT
CASSYSPSGITDTQYF
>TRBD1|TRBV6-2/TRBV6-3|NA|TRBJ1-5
TGTGCCAGCAGGCGAGGACAGGGGAGCAATCAGCCCCAGCATTTT
CASRRGQGSNQPQHF
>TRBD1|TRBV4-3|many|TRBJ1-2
TGCGCCAGCAGCCCAACTTACGGACAGGGCTATGGCTACACCTTC
CASSPTYGQGYGYTF
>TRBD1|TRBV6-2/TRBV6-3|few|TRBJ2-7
TGTGCCAGCAGTGACCGGGACAGAATCTCCTACGAGCAGTACTTC
CASSDRDRISYEQYF
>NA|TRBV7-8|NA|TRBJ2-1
TGTGCCAGCAGCTTACCGGGAGCCAATTACAATGAGCAGTTCTTC
CASSLPGANYNEQFF
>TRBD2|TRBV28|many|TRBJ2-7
TGTGCCAGCAGCCTAGCGGGAGGCTCCTACGAGCAGTACTTC
CASSLAGGSYEQYF
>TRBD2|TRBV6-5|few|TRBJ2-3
TGTGCCAGCAGTGTGGGACTAGCAGATACGCAGTATTTT
CASSVGLADTQYF
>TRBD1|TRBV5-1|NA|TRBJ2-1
TGCGCCAGCACTACCGGGACAGGGGCCTACAATGAGCAGTTCTTC
CASTTGTGAYNEQFF
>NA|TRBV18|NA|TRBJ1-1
TGTGCCAGCTCACCGATGGACTCAGCGAACACTGAAGCTTTCTTT
CASSPMDSANTEAFF
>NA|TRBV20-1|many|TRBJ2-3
TGCAGTTCGCGGGTGGCAGATACGCAGTATTTT
CSSRVADTQYF
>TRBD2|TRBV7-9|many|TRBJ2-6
TGTGCCAGCAGCGGCGCGGGACTAGCGGGATCTGGGTCTGGGGCCAACGTCCTGACTTTC
CASSGAGLAGSGSGANVLTF
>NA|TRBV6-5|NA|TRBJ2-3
TGTGCCAGCAGTTACTCGCAAACGGGGTCCTCGGTGGTTACGCAGTATTTT
CASSYSQTGSSVVTQYF
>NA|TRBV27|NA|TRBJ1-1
TGTGCCAGCACCCTAAATACGAGGGGGAACACTGAAGCTTTCTTT
CASTLNTRGNTEAFF
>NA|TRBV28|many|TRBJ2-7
TGTGCCAGCAGTTCAGGGAGTTCGGGGGAGCAGTACTTC
CASSSGSSGEQYF
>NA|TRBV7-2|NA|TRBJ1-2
TGTGCCAGCAGCACAAACCAGGGGCTTTATGGCTACACCTTC
CASSTNQGLYGYTF
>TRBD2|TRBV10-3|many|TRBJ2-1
TGTGCCGTCGCCCTACCAGCGGGAGGGGGTGAGCAGTTCTTC
CAVALPAGGGEQFF
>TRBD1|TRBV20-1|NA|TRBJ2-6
TGCAGTGCTAGAGGACAGGGGACTTACTCTGGGGCCAACGTCCTGACTTTC
CSARGQGTYSGANVLTF
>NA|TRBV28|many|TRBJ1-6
TGTGCCAGCAGTTCTGGAGTTTCACCCCTCCACTTT
CASSSGVSPLHF
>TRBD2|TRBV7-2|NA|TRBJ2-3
TGTGCCAGCAAGATAGCGGGAACGGCTGATACGCAGTATTTT
CASKIAGTADTQYF
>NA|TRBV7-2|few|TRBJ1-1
TGTGCCAGCAGCTTAGACACTAACACTGAAGCTTTCTTT
CASSLDTNTEAFF
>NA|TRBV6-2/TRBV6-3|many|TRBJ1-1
TGTGCCAGCAGTCAACAAGTTGAAGCTTTCTTT
CASSQQVEAFF
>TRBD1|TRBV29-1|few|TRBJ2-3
TGCAGCGTTGGGCTTTTGGACAGGGGGCTAGATACGCAGTATTTT
CSVGLLDRGLDTQYF
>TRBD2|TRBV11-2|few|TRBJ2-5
TGTGCCAGCAGCTCGCCGGGGGGGCGAGAAGAGACCCAGTACTTC
CASSSPGGREETQYF
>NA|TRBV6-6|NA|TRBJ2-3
TGTGCCAGCAGTTACTCGACGCCGGCAGATACGCAGTATTTT
CASSYSTPADTQYF
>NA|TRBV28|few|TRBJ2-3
TGTGCCAGCAGTTTTCCCCAGGGCGAACCAGATACGCAGTATTTT
CASSFPQGEPDTQYF
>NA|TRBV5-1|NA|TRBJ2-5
TGCGCCAGCAGCTTGGAAGGGACTGAAGAGACCCAGTACTTC
CASSLEGTEETQYF
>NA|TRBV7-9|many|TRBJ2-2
TGTGCCAGCAGCCCTAGGACCGGGGAGCTGTTTTTT
CASSPRTGELFF